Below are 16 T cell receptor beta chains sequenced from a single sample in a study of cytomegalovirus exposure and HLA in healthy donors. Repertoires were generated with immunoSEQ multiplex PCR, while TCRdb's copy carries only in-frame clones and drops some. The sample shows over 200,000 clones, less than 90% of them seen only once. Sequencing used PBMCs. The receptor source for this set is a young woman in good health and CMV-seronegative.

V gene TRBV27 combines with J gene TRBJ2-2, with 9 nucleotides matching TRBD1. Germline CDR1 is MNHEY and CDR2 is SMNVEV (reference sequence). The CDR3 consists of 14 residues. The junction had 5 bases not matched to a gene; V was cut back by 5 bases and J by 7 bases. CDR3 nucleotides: TGTGCCAGCAGTACGGGACAGGGCGTCGGGGAGCTGTTTTTT. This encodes CASSTGQGVGELFF.

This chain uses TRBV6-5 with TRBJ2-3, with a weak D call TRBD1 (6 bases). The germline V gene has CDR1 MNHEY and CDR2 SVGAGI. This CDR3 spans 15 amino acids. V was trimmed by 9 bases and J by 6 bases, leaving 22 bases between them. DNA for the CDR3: TGTGCCAGTCTTCCGACAGGTTCAAGAGGGGATACGCAGTATTTT. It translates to CASLPTGSRGDTQYF.

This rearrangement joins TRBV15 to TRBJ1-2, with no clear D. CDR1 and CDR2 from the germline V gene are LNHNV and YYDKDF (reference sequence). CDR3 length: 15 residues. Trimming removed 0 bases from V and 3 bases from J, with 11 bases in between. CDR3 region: CATSRDFRYHYGYTF. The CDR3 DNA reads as TGTGCCACCAGCAGAGACTTTCGGTATCACTATGGCTACACCTTC.

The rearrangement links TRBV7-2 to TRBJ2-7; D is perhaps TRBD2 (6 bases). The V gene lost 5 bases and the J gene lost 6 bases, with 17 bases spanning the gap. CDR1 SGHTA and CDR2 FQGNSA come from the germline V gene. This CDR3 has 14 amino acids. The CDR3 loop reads CASSPSGEASEQYF. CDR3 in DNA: TGTGCCAGCAGCCCCTCGGGGGAAGCATCCGAGCAGTACTTC.

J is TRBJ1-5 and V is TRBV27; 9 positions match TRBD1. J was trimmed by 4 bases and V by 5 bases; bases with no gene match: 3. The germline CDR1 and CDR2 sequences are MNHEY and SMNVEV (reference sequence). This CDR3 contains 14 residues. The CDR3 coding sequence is TGTGCCAGCAGTCCCGGGACAGGGAATCAGCCCCAGCATTTT. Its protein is CASSPGTGNQPQHF.

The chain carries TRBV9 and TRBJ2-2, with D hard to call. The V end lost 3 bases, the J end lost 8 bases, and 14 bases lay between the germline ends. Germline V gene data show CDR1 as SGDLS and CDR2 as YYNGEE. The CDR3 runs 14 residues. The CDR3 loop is CASSAPRSLGELFF. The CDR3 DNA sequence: TGTGCCAGCAGCGCCCCGCGGTCCCTGGGGGAGCTGTTTTTT. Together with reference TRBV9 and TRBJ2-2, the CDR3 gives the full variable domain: DSGVTQTPKHLITATGQRVTLRCSPRSGDLSVYWYQQSLDQGLQFLIQYYNGEERAKGNILERFSAQQFPDLHSELNLSSLELGDSALYFCASSAPRSLGELFFGEGSRLTVL.

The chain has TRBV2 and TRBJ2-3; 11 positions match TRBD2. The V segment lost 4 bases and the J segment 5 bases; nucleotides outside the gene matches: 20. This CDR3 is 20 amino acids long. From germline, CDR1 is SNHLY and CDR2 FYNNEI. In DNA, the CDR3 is TGTGCCAGCAGTGGTGGGGGATCTTTAGCGGGAGGGCCCCCCGGAGATACGCAGTATTTT. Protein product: CASSGGGSLAGGPPGDTQYF.

Written as DNA, the CDR3 is TGTGCCAGCAGATACGGACAGAACGCCTACAATGAGCAGTTCTTC. Its protein is CASRYGQNAYNEQFF. The gene calls are TRBV5-6 and TRBJ2-1; D might be TRBD1 (6 bases). V lost 5 bases and J lost 2, with 14 bases in between. CDR3 length: 15 amino acids. CDR1 is SGHDT and CDR2 is YYEEEE in the germline V gene. The variable domain in full, with the rest retrieved from reference TRBV5-6 and TRBJ2-1, is DAGVTQSPTHLIKTRGQQVTLRCSPKSGHDTVSWYQQALGQGPQFIFQYYEEEERQRGNFPDRFSGHQFPNYSSELNVNALLLGDSALYLCASRYGQNAYNEQFFGPGTRLTVL.

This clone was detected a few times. The CDR3: CASSFGISEAFF. CDR3 in DNA: TGCGCCAGCAGCTTTGGGATATCTGAAGCTTTCTTT. The rearrangement joins TRBV5-1 to TRBJ1-1, with D uncertain. Germline V gene lookup returns CDR1 SGHRS and CDR2 YFSETQ. V dropped 2 bases and J dropped 6 bases, with 8 bases sitting between them. The CDR3 covers 12 residues.

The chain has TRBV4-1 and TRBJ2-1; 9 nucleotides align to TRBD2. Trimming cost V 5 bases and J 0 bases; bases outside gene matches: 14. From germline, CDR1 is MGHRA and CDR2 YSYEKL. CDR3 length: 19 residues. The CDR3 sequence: CASSAGGLAGTGSYNEQFF. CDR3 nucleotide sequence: TGCGCCAGCAGCGCGGGGGGGCTAGCGGGGACTGGCTCCTACAATGAGCAGTTCTTC.

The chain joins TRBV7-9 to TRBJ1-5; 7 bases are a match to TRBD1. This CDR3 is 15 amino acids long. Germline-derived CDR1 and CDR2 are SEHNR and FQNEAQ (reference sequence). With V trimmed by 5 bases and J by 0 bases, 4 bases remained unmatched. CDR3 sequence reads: CASSPGTASNQPQHF. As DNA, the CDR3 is TGTGCCAGCAGCCCCGGGACAGCTAGCAATCAGCCCCAGCATTTT.

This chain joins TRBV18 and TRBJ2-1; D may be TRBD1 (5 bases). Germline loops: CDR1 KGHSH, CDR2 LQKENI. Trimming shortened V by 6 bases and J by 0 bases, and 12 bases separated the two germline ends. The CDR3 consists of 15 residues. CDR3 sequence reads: CASSPRASSYNEQFF. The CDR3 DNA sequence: TGTGCCAGCTCCCCCAGGGCAAGCTCCTACAATGAGCAGTTCTTC.

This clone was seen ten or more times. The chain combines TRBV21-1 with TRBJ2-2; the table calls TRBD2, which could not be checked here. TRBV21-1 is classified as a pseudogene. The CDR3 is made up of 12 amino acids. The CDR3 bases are TGTGCCTTTCAGGGAGGGCCCGGGGAGCTGTTTTTT. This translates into CAFQGGPGELFF.

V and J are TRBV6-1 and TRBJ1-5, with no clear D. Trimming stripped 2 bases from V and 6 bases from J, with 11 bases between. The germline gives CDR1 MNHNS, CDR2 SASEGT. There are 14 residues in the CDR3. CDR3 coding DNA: TGTGCCAGCAGTGAACGAAGTGGGCTTCAGCCCCAGCATTTT. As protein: CASSERSGLQPQHF.

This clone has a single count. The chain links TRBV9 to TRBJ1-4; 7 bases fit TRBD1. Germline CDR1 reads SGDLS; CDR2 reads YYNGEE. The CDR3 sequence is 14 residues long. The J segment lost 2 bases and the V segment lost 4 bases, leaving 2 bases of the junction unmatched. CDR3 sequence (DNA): TGTGCCAGCAGCACACAGGGGACTAATGAAAAACTGTTTTTT. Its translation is CASSTQGTNEKLFF.

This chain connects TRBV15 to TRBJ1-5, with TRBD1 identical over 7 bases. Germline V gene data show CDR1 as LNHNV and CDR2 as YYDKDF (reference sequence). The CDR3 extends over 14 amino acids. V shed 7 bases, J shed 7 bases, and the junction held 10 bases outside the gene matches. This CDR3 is CATTQGGRGQPQHF. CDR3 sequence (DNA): TGTGCCACCACCCAAGGGGGCAGGGGCCAGCCCCAGCATTTT.